The clone carrying this T cell receptor (beta chain) has only one observation. The CDR3 totals 15 residues. The germline V gene encodes CDR1 MNHEY and CDR2 SMNVEV (reference sequence). The junction had 7 bases not matched to a gene; V was cut back by 4 bases and J by 4 bases. These data originate in a study of tumour-infiltrating T cells in Burkitt lymphoma. This table comes from immunoSEQ multiplex PCR, and its TCRdb copy is limited to in-frame clones, with some not included. The profile shows 2,500 to 3,000 clones, around three quarters of them singletons. Sequencing used tumor tissue. The chain has TRBV27 and TRBJ1-2; 9 bases match TRBD1. This clonotype originated in a human donor with diffuse large B-cell lymphoma. CDR3 residues: CASSSGDRVGYGYTF. The CDR3, as DNA: TGTGCCAGCAGTTCCGGGGACAGGGTAGGCTATGGCTACACCTTC.